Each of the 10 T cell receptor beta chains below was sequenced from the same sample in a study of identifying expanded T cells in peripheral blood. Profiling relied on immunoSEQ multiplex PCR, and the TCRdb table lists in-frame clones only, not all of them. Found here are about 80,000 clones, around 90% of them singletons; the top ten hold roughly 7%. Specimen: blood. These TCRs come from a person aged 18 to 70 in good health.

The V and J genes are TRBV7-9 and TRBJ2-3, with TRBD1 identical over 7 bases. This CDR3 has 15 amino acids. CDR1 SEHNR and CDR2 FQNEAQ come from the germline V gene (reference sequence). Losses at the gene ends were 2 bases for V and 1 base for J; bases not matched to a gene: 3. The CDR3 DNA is TGTGCCAGCAGCTTATCTCAGGGGGGCACAGATACGCAGTATTTT. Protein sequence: CASSLSQGGTDTQYF.

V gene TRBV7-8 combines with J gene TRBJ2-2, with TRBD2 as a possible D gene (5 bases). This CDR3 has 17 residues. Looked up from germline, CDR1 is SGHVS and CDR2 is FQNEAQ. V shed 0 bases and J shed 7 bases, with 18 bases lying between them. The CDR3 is CASSLARFSPRGGELFF. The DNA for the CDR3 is TGTGCCAGCAGCTTAGCGAGGTTCTCTCCTCGGGGCGGGGAGCTGTTTTTT. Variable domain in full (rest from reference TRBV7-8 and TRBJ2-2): GAGVSQSPRYKVAKRGQDVALRCDPISGHVSLFWYQQALGQGPEFLTYFQNEAQLDKSGLPSDRFFAERPEGSVSTLKIQRTQQEDSAVYLCASSLARFSPRGGELFFGEGSRLTVL.

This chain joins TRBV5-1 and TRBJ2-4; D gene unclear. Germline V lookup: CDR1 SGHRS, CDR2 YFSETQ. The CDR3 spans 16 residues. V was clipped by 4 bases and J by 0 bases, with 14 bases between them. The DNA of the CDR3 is TGCGCCAGCAGCGTTTCCCCGAATCTAGCCAAAAACATTCAGTACTTC. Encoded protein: CASSVSPNLAKNIQYF.

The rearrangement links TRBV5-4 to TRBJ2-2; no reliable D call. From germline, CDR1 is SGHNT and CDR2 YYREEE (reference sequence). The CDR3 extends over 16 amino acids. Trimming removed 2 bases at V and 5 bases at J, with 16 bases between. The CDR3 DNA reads TGTGCCAGCAGCTTAGGAGCTCCCCTAGGGACCGGGGAGCTGTTTTTT. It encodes CASSLGAPLGTGELFF.

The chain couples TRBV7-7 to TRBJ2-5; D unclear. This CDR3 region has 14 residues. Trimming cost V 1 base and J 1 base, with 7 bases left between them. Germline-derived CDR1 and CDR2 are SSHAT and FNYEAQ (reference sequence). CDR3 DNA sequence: TGTGCCAGCAGCTTAGGGAGTATCCAAGAGACCCAGTACTTC. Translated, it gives CASSLGSIQETQYF.

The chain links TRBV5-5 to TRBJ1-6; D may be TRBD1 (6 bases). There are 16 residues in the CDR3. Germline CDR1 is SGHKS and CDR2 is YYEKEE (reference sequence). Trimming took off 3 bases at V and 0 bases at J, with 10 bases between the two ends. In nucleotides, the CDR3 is TGTGCCAGCAGCTGGGCGGGGGCCTCCTATAATTCACCCCTCCACTTT. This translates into CASSWAGASYNSPLHF.

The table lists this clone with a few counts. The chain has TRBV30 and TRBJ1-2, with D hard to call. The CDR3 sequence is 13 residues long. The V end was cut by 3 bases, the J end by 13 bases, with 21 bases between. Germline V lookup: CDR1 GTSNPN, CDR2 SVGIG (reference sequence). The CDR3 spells CAWRPNGRDALTF. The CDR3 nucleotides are TGTGCCTGGAGACCAAATGGGAGAGACGCCCTCACCTTC.

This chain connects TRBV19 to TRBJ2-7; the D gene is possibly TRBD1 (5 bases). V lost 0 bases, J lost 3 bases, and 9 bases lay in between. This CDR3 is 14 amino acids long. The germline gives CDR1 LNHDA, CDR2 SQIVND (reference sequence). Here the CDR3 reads CASSIEMTDYEQYF. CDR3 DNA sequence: TGTGCCAGTAGTATAGAGATGACAGACTACGAGCAGTACTTC.

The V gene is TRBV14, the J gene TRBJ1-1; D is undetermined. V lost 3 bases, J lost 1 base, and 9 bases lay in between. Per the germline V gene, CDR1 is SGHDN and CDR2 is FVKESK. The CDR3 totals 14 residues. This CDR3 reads CASSQRDTNTEAFF. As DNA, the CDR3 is TGTGCCAGCAGCCAGCGAGACACGAACACTGAAGCTTTCTTT.

CDR3 loop: CASSWGTDYEQYF. CDR3 nucleotides: TGTGCCAGCAGCTGGGGGACAGATTACGAGCAGTACTTC. V is TRBV5-6 and J is TRBJ2-7, with 7 bases fitting TRBD1. Germline CDR1 and CDR2: SGHDT and YYEEEE. This CDR3 has 13 residues. V lost 3 bases and J lost 4; bases outside the gene matches: 4.